This record concerns one T cell receptor beta chain sequence. Its recognized antigen is unknown. Nothing much larger sits one base from this clone, and base qualities are not available. Ficoll-Paque density gradient centrifugation was used to isolate PBMCs. This sample was taken from a study of T-cell memory formation after mild COVID-19 listed by TCRdb under 2021. At the level of the whole study: TCR sequence clusters from the two donors were largely donor specific. T-cell clones expanding and contracting after mild COVID-19 in a couple of donors were tracked by longitudinal TCRalpha and TCRbeta repertoire sequencing. Two young, previously healthy adult volunteers, one female and one male, were included in the cohort. General findings and caveats noted by the study authors: Only a couple of mild cases were covered by the study, and larger cohorts that include severe cases with pre-infection samples were considered necessary. Balanced CD4/CD8 phenotypes were observed for clones contracting from day 15 to 85, whereas a bias towards CD4+ was observed for a second wave of clones expanding from day 15 to 37. SARS-CoV-2 specificity of the second-wave clones peaking on day 37 was not confirmed. Contracting CD4+ clones appeared mostly in the CM and EM memory subsets, whereas CD8+ clones were enriched in EMRA. Some responding clones were found in pre-infection memory, which suggests that pre-existing cross-reactive memory T cells took part in the SARS-CoV-2 response.

The germline V gene specifies SNHLY as CDR1 and FYNNEI as CDR2. Its CDR3 holds 16 amino acids, cysteine through phenylalanine. Only CDR3 DNA is held: 48 bases, read in frame from base 1. V is pared back by 3 bases and J by 0 bases, with 12 bases lying between the germline termini. The run used an Illumina NovaSeq 6000. cDNA libraries for TCRalpha and TCRbeta were prepared by 5'RACE using constant-segment primers, with sample barcodes and unique molecular identifiers added. RNA was extracted from every sample with Trizol reagent. Library amplification was performed in two PCR steps, and a second sample barcode and Illumina TruSeq adapters were introduced in the second step. Sequencing of the libraries was done on an Illumina NovaSeq, producing 2 x 150 bp paired-end reads. As for how the authors treated the data: Demultiplexing of reads and collapsing into UMI-guided consensus sequences were performed with migec v1.2.7. Using mixcr v2.1.11, the UMI consensuses were aligned to TRA and TRB V and J templates and assembled into clonotypes. Clonotypes were classified as expanded or contracted when called significant by both edgeR and NoisET, with noise models trained on biological replicates. edgeR calls used a false discovery rate-adjusted p below 0.01 and a log2 fold-change threshold of 1. As an exploratory analysis of dynamics, PCA with hierarchical clustering was applied to max-normalized trajectories of the 1000 most abundant clonotypes. Each responding clone was given a CD4 or CD8 phenotype based on the CD4+ and CD8+ repertoires, which had been sequenced separately. Using fastp at Q25 and MiXCR, TCRdb reprocessed the public reads and kept productive beta chains. Rows with one shared CDR3 protein collapse into an entry with the most common genes and DNA. These V and J calls rely on TCRdb rather than the paper's analysis. Here the sample has about 560,000 distinct CDR3 sequences; 15% to 20% occur a single time. Jointly, the top ten make up around 12% of the sample.

Sequenced material: PBMCs or a T cell subset sorted from them (not recorded which). The sequence is built from TRBV2 and TRBJ2-4, with TRBD1 tentatively as D gene (6 bases match). The TCR comes from an adult woman who had mild COVID-19 (a few samples of this study predate the infection). The sample titles of this study are shuffled in the database, so cell type and time point are left out; the donor was told from shared clones. The CDR3 amino acid sequence is: CASSDQGPIAKNIQYF. The nucleotide sequence is TGTGCCAGCAGTGATCAGGGGCCGATAGCCAAAAACATTCAGTACTTC.